This paragraph covers one TCR beta chain sequence. The antigen is undetermined. The source of the sample is a study of shared clonotypes between healthy human individuals. Across the whole study: Each donor's CD4 naive and CD4 memory cells filled three plates apiece, CD8 naive two, and CD8 memory one.

General observations from the study: The authors sampled blood alone, and tissue repertoires likely differ.

Germline CDR1 SGHTA, CDR2 FQGNSA. V lost 4 bases and J lost 0; bases outside the gene matches: 2. CDR3 size: 15 residues. Repertoires were generated with immunoSEQ multiplex PCR, while TCRdb's copy carries only in-frame clones and drops some. Among about 2.4 million clones listed, around 90% were seen once. V and J are TRBV7-2 and TRBJ2-7; 11 nucleotides agree with TRBD2. The receptor was isolated from a man younger than 35 in good health. The sequenced sample was naive CD4+ T cells sorted from blood. This sample's subset: CD45RA+ positively selected. The CDR3 DNA is TGTGCCAGCAGCTATACTAGCGGGAGCTCCTACGAGCAGTACTTC. This gives the protein CASSYTSGSSYEQYF.